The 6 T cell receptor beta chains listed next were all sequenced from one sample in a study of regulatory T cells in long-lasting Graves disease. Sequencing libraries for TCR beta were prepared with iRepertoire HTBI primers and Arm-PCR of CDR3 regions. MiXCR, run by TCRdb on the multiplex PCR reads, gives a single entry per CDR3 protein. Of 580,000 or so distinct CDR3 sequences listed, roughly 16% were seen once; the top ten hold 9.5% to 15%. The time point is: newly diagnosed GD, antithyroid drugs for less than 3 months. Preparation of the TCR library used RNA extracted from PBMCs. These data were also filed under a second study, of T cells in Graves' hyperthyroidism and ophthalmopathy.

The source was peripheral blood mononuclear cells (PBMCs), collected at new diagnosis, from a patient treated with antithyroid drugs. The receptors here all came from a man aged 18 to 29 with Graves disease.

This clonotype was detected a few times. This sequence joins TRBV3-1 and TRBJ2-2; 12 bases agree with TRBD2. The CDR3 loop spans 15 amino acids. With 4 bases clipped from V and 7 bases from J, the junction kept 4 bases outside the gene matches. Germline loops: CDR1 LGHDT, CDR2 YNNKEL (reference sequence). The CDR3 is CASSPLAGGLGELFF. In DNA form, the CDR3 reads TGTGCCAGCAGCCCTCTAGCGGGAGGGCTCGGGGAGCTGTTTTTT.

The CDR3 DNA reads as TGTGCCAGCAGTCCCAGGGCCCCCCGGGTCCTGACTTTC. Protein: CASSPRAPRVLTF. This sequence joins TRBV12-3 or TRBV12-4 and TRBJ2-6; maybe TRBD1 (5 bases). The CDR3 contains 13 residues. Trimming cost V 5 bases and J 13 bases, with 15 bases left between them.

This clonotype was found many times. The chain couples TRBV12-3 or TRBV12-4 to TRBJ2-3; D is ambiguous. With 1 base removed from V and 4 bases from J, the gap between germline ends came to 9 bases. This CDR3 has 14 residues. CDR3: CASSLVWGADTQYF. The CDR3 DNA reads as TGTGCCAGCAGTTTAGTCTGGGGTGCAGATACGCAGTATTTT.

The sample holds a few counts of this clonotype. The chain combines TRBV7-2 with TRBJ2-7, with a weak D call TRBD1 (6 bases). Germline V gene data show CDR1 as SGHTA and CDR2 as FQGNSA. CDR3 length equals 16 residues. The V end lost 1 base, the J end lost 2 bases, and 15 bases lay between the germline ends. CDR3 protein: CASSLGSWDNPYEQYF. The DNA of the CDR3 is TGTGCCAGCAGCTTAGGTTCTTGGGACAACCCCTACGAGCAGTACTTC. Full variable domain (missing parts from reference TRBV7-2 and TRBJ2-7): GAGVSQSPSNKVTEKGKDVELRCDPISGHTALYWYRQSLGQGLEFLIYFQGNSAPDKSGLPSDRFSAERTGGSVSTLTIQRTQQEDSAVYLCASSLGSWDNPYEQYFGPGTRLTVT.

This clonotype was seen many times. The CDR3 DNA reads as TGTGCCAGTAGTCCCGGGACAGGGATTTGGACTGAAGCTTTCTTT. It codes for CASSPGTGIWTEAFF. V gene TRBV19 combines with J gene TRBJ1-1; TRBD1 aligns across 9 bases. The ends lost 5 bases at V and 5 bases at J; junction bases unmatched: 9. Germline CDR1 and CDR2: LNHDA and SQIVND (reference sequence). This CDR3 is built from 15 residues.

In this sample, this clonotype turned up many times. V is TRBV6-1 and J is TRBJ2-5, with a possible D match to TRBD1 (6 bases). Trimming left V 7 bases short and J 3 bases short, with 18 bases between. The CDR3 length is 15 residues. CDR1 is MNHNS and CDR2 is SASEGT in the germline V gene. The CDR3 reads CASTHRGFEEETQYF. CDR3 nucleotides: TGTGCCAGCACCCATAGGGGGTTTGAGGAAGAGACCCAGTACTTC.